This T cell receptor beta chain emerged from a study of cytomegalovirus exposure and HLA in healthy donors. This clone was detected a few times. Its antigen remains unidentified. With 60 Vbeta and 13 Jbeta primers, the PCR was carried out. The repertoire was sequenced with immunoSEQ multiplex PCR; TCRdb's copy has only in-frame clones and lacks some. The sample lists more than 30,000 clones; around 69% were seen once. General study results and limits: Overall, approximately 150 TCR beta chains were annotated as cytomegalovirus-associated. Using the classifier, cytomegalovirus status was reportedly diagnosed with high specificity and sensitivity.

The CDR3 spans 15 residues. From germline, CDR1 is MNHEY and CDR2 SVGAGI. After removal of 7 bases from V and 2 bases from J, the junction contained 9 bases not matched to a gene. The receptor was derived from a man aged 30-40 years in good health and CMV-seronegative. What was sequenced was PBMCs. The chain uses TRBV6-5 and TRBJ2-7, with 9 nucleotides matching TRBD2. CDR3 bases: TGTGCCAGCACTAGCGGGGCTAGCGGCACCTACGAGCAGTACTTC. This sequence encodes CASTSGASGTYEQYF.